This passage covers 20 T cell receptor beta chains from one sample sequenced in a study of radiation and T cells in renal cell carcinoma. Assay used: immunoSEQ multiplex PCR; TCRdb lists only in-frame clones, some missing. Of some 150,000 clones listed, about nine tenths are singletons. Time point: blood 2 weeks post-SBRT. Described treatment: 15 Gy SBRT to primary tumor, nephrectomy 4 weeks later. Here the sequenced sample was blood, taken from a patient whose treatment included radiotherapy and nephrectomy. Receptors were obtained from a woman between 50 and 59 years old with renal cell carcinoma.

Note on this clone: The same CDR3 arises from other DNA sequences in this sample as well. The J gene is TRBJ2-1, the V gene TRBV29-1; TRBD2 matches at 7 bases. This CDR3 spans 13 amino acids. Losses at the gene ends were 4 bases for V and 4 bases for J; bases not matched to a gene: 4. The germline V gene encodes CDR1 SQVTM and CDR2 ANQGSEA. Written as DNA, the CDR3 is TGCAGCGTTGTCGCCGGGGGGTACAATGAGCAGTTCTTC. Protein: CSVVAGGYNEQFF.

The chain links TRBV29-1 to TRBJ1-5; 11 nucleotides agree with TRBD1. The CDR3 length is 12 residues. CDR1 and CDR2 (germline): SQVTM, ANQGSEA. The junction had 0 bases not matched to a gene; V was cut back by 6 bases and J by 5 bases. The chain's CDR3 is CSVGQGDQPQHF. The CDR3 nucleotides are TGCAGCGTGGGACAGGGGGATCAGCCCCAGCATTTT. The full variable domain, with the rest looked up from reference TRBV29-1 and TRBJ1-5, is SAVISQKPSRDICQRGTSLTIQCQVDSQVTMMFWYRQQPGQSLTLIATANQGSEATYESGFVIDKFPISRPNLTFSTLTVSNMSPEDSSIYLCSVGQGDQPQHFGDGTRLSIL.

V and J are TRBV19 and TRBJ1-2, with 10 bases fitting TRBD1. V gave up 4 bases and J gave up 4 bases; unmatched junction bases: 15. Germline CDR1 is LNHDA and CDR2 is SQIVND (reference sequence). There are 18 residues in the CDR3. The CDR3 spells CASSTTGTGVDLVYGYTF. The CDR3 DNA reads TGTGCCAGTAGTACAACCGGGACAGGGGTCGACCTTGTCTATGGCTACACCTTC. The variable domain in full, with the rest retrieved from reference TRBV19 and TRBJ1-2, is DGGITQSPKYLFRKEGQNVTLSCEQNLNHDAMYWYRQDPGQGLRLIYYSQIVNDFQKGDIAEGYSVSREKKESFPLTVTSAQKNPTAFYLCASSTTGTGVDLVYGYTFGSGTRLTVV.

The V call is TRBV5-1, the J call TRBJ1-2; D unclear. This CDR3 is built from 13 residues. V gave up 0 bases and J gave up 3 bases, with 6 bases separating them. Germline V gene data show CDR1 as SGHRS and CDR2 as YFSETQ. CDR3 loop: CASSLALDYGYTF. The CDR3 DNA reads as TGCGCCAGCAGCTTGGCACTGGACTATGGCTACACCTTC.

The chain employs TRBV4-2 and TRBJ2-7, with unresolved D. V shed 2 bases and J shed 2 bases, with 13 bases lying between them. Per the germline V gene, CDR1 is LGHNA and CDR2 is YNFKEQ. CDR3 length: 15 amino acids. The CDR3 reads CASSQPGFDTYEQYF. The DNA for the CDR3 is TGTGCCAGCAGCCAACCCGGGTTTGACACCTACGAGCAGTACTTC.

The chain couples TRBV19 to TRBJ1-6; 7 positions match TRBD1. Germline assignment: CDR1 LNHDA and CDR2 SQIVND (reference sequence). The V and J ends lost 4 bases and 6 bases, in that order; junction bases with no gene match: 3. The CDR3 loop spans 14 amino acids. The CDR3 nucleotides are TGTGCCAGTAGTACTCAGGGGGGTAATTCACCCCTCCACTTT. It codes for CASSTQGGNSPLHF.

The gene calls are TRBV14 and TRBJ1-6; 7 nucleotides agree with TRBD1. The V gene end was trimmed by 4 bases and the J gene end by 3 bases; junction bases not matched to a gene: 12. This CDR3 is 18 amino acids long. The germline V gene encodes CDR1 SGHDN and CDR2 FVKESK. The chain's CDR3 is CASSLLLHRGSYNSPLHF. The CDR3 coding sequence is TGTGCCAGCAGCCTCTTATTGCACAGGGGCAGCTATAATTCACCCCTCCACTTT.

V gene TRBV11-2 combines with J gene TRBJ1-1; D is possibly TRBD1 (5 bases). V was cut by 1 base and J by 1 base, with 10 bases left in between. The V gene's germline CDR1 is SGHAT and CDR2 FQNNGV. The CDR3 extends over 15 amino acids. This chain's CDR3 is CASSLAAGRNTEAFF. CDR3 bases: TGTGCCAGCAGCTTAGCGGCAGGGAGGAACACTGAAGCTTTCTTT.

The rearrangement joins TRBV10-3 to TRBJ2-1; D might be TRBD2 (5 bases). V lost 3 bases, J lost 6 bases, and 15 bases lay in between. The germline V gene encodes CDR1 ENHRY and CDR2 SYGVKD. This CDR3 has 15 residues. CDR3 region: CAISEVLGPSNEQFF. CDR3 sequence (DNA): TGTGCCATCAGTGAAGTACTAGGCCCTTCCAATGAGCAGTTCTTC.

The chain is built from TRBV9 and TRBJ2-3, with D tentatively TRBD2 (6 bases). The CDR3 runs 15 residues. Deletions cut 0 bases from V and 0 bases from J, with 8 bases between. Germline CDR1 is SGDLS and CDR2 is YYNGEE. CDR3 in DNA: TGTGCCAGCAGCGTAGGGGCGGGGAGCACAGATACGCAGTATTTT. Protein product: CASSVGAGSTDTQYF.

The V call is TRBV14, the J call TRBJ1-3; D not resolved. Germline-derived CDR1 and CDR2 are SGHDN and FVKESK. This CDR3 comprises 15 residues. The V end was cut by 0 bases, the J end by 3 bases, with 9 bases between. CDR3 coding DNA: TGTGCCAGCAGCCAAGATAGCTACGGTGGAAACACCATATATTTT. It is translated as CASSQDSYGGNTIYF. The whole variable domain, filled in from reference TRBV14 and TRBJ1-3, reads EAGVTQFPSHSVIEKGQTVTLRCDPISGHDNLYWYRRVMGKEIKFLLHFVKESKQDESGMPNNRFLAERTGGTYSTLKVQPAELEDSGVYFCASSQDSYGGNTIYFGEGSWLTVV.

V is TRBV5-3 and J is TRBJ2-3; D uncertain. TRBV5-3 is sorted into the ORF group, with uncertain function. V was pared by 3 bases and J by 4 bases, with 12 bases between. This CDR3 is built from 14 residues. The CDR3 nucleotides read TGTGCCAGAAGCTCACCGGGTGGCTCAGATACGCAGTATTTT. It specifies CARSSPGGSDTQYF.

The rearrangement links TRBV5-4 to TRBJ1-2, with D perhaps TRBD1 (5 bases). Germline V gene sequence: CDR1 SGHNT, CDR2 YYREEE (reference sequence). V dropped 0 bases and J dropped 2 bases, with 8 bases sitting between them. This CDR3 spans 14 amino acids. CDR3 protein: CASSLGEGNYGYTF. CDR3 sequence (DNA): TGTGCCAGCAGCTTGGGGGAGGGGAACTATGGCTACACCTTC.

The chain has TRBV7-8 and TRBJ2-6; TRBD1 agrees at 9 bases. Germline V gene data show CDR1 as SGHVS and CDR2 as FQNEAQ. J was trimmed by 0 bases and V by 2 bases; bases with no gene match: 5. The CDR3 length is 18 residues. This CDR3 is CASSLRGTGTSGANVLTF. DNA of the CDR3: TGTGCCAGCAGCTTAAGAGGGACAGGGACCTCTGGGGCCAACGTCCTGACTTTC.

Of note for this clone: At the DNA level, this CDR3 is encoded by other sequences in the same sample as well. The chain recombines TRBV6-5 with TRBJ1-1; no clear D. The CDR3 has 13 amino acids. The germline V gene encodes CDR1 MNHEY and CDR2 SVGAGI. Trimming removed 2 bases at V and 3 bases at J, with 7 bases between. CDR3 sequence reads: CASSYAPYTEAFF. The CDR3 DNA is TGTGCCAGCAGTTACGCCCCGTACACTGAAGCTTTCTTT.

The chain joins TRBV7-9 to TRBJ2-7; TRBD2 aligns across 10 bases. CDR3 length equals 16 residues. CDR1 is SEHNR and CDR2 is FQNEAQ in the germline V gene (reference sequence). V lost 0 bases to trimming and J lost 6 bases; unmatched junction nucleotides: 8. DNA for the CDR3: TGTGCCAGCAGCTTAGCTATAGCGGGGGGCCTTCCCGAGCAGTACTTC. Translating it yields CASSLAIAGGLPEQYF.

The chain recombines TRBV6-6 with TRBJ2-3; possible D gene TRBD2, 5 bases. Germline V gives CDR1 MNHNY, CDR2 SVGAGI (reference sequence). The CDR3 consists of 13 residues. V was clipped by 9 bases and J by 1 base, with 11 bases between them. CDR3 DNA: TGTGCCAGTGTCAGAGCGGGCACAGATACGCAGTATTTT. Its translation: CASVRAGTDTQYF.

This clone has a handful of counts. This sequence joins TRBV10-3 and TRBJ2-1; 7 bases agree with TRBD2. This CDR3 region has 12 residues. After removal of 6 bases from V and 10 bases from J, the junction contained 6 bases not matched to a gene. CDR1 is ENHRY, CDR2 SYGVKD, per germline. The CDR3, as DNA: TGTGCCATCAGCCCCCTAGCGGACGAGCAGTTCTTC. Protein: CAISPLADEQFF.

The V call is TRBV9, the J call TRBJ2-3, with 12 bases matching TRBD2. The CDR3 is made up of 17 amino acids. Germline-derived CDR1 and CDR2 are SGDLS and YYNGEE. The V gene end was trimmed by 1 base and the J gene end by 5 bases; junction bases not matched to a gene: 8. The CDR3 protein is CASSVSASGGAGDTQYF. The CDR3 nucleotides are TGTGCCAGCAGCGTAAGTGCTAGCGGGGGGGCAGGAGATACGCAGTATTTT. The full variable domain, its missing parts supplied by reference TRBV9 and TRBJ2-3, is DSGVTQTPKHLITATGQRVTLRCSPRSGDLSVYWYQQSLDQGLQFLIQYYNGEERAKGNILERFSAQQFPDLHSELNLSSLELGDSALYFCASSVSASGGAGDTQYFGPGTRLTVL.

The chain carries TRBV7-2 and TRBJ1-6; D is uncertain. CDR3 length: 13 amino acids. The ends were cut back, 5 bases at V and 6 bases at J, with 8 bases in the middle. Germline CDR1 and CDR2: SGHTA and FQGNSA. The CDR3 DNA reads TGTGCCAGCAGCATTGGGCGTAATTCACCCCTCCACTTT. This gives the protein CASSIGRNSPLHF.